This T cell receptor (beta chain) was found in a study of OX40 agonist ivuxolimab in advanced cancers. Study results and caveats: Still undetermined is the antigen specificity of the expanded peripheral T cells. Expanded clones tended on average to be more numerous among CD8+ T cells than CD4+.

On this clone: Its antigen is currently unknown.

The CDR3 is made up of 14 amino acids. Per the germline V gene, CDR1 is MNHNY and CDR2 is SVGAGI (reference sequence). Trimming took off 0 bases at V and 10 bases at J, with 13 bases between the two ends. Generated by immunoSEQ multiplex PCR, the TCRdb table keeps only in-frame clones and is missing some. Of fewer than 65,000 clones in the sample, 80% were seen once. At baseline, cycle 4 day 1, and cycle 7 day 1, blood was sampled. The sample here was CD4+ or CD8+ T cells sorted from blood, taken in a trial of the OX40 agonist ivuxolimab. The chain has TRBV6-6 and TRBJ2-1; D perhaps matches TRBD2 (6 bases). The TCR was taken from an adult with an advanced solid tumor such as melanoma, head and neck, liver or kidney cancer. CDR3 sequence reads: CASSYSRGGGEQFF. The CDR3 region has the DNA TGTGCCAGCAGTTACTCACGGGGAGGCGGGGAGCAGTTCTTC.